The entry that follows covers one TCR beta chain sequence. In its sample, this clone was seen a few times. The antigen it binds to is not known. The sample holds no much larger clone one base away, and base qualities are not on file. This sample was taken from a study of cytomegalovirus exposure and HLA in healthy donors (dated by TCRdb to 2016 to 2017). For the wider study: An earlier analysis of 587 of the donors reported over 250 Gb of sequence data and 90 million to 120 million unique TCR beta sequences obtained from about 170 million T cells. Because of strong linkage in the cohort, five DR-DQ haplotypes were treated as single units for association and clustering. To study patterns of TCR occurrence, a later analysis re-analyzed previously published TCR beta repertoires from hundreds of donors and added high-resolution HLA genotyping. To predict cytomegalovirus infection status, the study combined high-throughput TCR immunosequencing, statistical association of individual TCRs with disease status, and machine learning. Every discovery cohort repertoire had been produced on one sequencing platform. Of the roughly 410 genotyped donors, more than 75% were placed in the genetic ancestry cluster associated with self-reported Caucasian donors. Among around 400 genotyped donors of the cohort, an average of roughly 240,000 unique TCR beta nucleotide sequences were sequenced per donor, around 20% of them non-productive. Donor age, sex, ethnicity and CMV serostatus were compiled together with the repertoire data. In the later analysis, no new phenotypic data were used to find candidate immune exposures; instead, reliance was placed on TCR beta sequences and their occurrence across donors. An early release covering just under 650 HLA-typed donors comprised 300 to 350 gigabases of sequencing data and around 80 million unique TCR sequences. Both class I and class II loci were covered by HLA typing, at four-digit resolution. A separate validation cohort of roughly 110 different subjects was used in addition to the roughly 700-subject first cohort. The study aimed to test whether cataloging public T cell receptors could reveal signatures of past pathogen exposure. An earlier analysis of 587 of the donors used high-throughput TCR beta sequencing to judge whether each TCR beta V gene segment behaved as functional or pseudogenic. The T cell repertoires of 666 subjects were profiled by immunosequencing and related to cytomegalovirus serostatus. The number of donors typed differed by locus, with 629-630 for A, B, C, DRB1 and DQB1, roughly 520 for DQA1, about 610 for DPA1, and approximately 470 for DPB1. Genome-wide SNP genotypes for about 65% of the roughly 700 donors were used in a later genetic analysis, which treated that subset as a discovery cohort. The study at large found these results: An earlier analysis of 450 to 750 of the donors showed that most TCR beta V segments appeared in productive rearrangements either about 90% or about 30% of the time, which broadly matched IMGT annotations. The authors suggested that the approach could potentially be extended to other disease states and immunological phenotypes. A later analysis associated some 17,000 TCR beta sequences with specific HLA alleles at a false discovery rate of 0.05. A further reported finding was that TCR beta sequences accurately predicted the HLA-A and HLA-B alleles for most subjects in the first cohort. An association between a missense DCLRE1C variant and V-gene and J-gene trimming of TCR beta chains was found in a later genetic analysis and replicated in an independent cohort. In vitro tests confirmed that a few of the cytomegalovirus-associated TCR beta chains recognize cytomegalovirus antigens. A total of fewer than 200 TCR beta chains were listed by the study as associated with cytomegalovirus. In a later analysis, most CMV-associated TCR beta chains were found to appear HLA-restricted, with HLA associations seemingly driven largely by CMV exposure. Because counts were too low, seventeen rarely observed V segments, including chromosome 9 orphons, were left out of the earlier analysis of a few hundred of the donors. A later analysis found that HLA-associated TCR beta chains were more clonally expanded and had lower generation probabilities than equally common non-associated chains. Several of the top co-occurrence clusters appeared to be linked to parvovirus B19, influenza, CMV and Epstein-Barr virus, according to a later analysis. Immune exposure information for the cohort was limited to CMV serostatus. The classifier was reported to diagnose cytomegalovirus status with high specificity and sensitivity in both the original cohort and the validation cohort. Most TCR sequences were observed very rarely across donors, whereas some public TCRs were present in many individuals. When HLA alleles, especially DR and DQ, strongly co-occurred, TCR associations were difficult to assign to individual alleles. According to a later analysis, TCR association rates differed among HLA loci, with DRB1 alleles showing the most associated TCRs and HLA-C alleles showing the fewest. The presence/absence analyses assumed that sequencing depth was roughly uniform across donors, and that assumption may not be true. A cluster of highly shared sequence variants was judged likely to be a technical artifact of the sequencing pipeline. Correlated functional status among segregating V segments might be attributable to linkage disequilibrium, but an unknown experimental factor could not be ruled out. A later genetic analysis reported fewer N-insertions in productive TCRs among donors in an Asian-associated ancestry cluster than the roughly 700-donor mean. This cohort had only TCR beta chains sequenced, and the lack of alpha or paired-chain data limited which features could be detected. Because HLA typing was unavailable for some donors at each locus, only the typed subset was used in association tests.

The cohort was made up of about 610 healthy bone marrow donors. At the time of sampling, every cohort member was nominally healthy, though immune exposures that went unrecorded were likely present. The donor was CMV seronegative and belonged to the group of more than 300 seronegative cohort members. Each donor provided a peripheral blood sample, and peripheral blood mononuclear cells were used for TCR beta sequencing. Genomic DNA extraction from the blood cell samples was performed with the Qiagen DNeasy Blood Extraction Kit. The library was built by means of the immunoSEQ multiplex PCR assay. For the multiplex PCR, a mixture combining 60 forward primers for TCR Vbeta segments and 13 reverse primers for TCR Jbeta segments was used. A multiplex PCR assay on genomic DNA amplified the CDR3 region of rearranged TCR beta genes. The Illumina HiSeq System was used to sequence the amplified TCR beta libraries as 87-base-pair reads. Concerning the study's data processing: A later analysis tallied tens of millions of unique TCR beta chains across the approximately 670 repertoires, and around 12 million of those chains were shared by two or more donors. To remove PCR and sequencing errors, raw reads were error-corrected and collapsed into unique sequences using a nearest-neighbor algorithm that merged closely related sequences. CDR3 sequences were aligned to IMGT reference sequences to assign V, D and J gene segments. For a sequence to be retained, a match of at least six nucleotides to both a V gene segment and a J gene segment was required. Rearrangements were classified as productive when the CDR3 lacked stop codons and remained in frame with V and J, and all other rearrangements were classified as non-productive. CDR3 was defined according to IMGT convention as the region running from the second conserved V-encoded cysteine to the conserved J-encoded phenylalanine. The earlier analysis of a few hundred of the donors excluded sequences that lacked an unambiguous match to a single V gene segment. An earlier analysis of under 750 of the donors called V segments functional above 56.7% productive rearrangements and segregating when the between-donor standard deviation exceeded 5%. A statistical classification framework was developed to diagnose cytomegalovirus status using the catalog of TCR beta chain sequences. In a later analysis, V and J genes were assigned by comparing TCR nucleotide sequences against IMGT/GENE-DB human TR gene sequences. The TCRdist pipeline was used in a later analysis to assign CDR3 sequences and most-parsimonious VDJ recombination scenarios. In a later analysis, each TCR beta chain was defined by its CDR3 amino acid sequence together with its V-gene family, and reads without a unique V-gene family were excluded. To address suspected cross-contamination and a sequencing artifact, a later analysis removed a few hundred highly shared, low-generation-probability nucleotide sequences. In a later analysis, a clonal expansion index for each public chain was calculated from normalized within-repertoire ranks of inferred template counts. In a later analysis, generation probabilities were computed using a VDJ recombination model fitted to out-of-frame rearrangements, and the results were checked against IGoR. Hypergeometric tests were used in a later analysis to score TCR-TCR, TCR-HLA and TCR-CMV co-occurrence, with a repertoire-size bias correction applied to the TCR pairs. False discovery rates were estimated in a later analysis by permuting HLA or CMV assignments 20 times. A later analysis grouped co-occurring TCRs with DBSCAN, adding TCRdist sequence similarity when clustering within HLA-allele-positive subsets. For co-occurrence clustering, repertoires with fewer than 30,000 or more than 120,000 public chains were excluded, along with about five repertoires with anomalous nucleotide sharing. The source is immuneACCESS, and TCRdb retained only in-frame sequences with V and J called. Part of the clones is not carried over; for the studies checked, unresolved V genes explain less than half of this, and the remainder is unexplained. That table furnishes V, J and clone size, whereas the DNA furnished D and trimming. The sample table contains 95,000 to 150,000 clones; only one count was recorded for less than 20% of them. The ten largest clones add up to about 2% of the sample.

The clonotype comes from a woman under 30 in good health and CMV-seronegative. The sample taken for sequencing was PBMCs.

The encoded CDR3 is CASSHSRGTGVVNEQFF. The bases are TGCGCCAGCAGCCACTCGAGGGGGACAGGGGTGGTGAATGAGCAGTTCTTC. Recombination connected TRBV4-1 to TRBJ2-1, with 10 middle bases fitting TRBD1. The germline V gene specifies MGHRA as CDR1 and YSYEKL as CDR2. The CDR3 contains 17 residues, cysteine and phenylalanine counted. Only the CDR3 DNA stays, 51 bases, in frame from base 1. Ends trimmed: V by 3 bases, J by 7 bases; bases unmatched to a gene: 12.